These T cell receptor beta chains were read from a single sample in a study of vaccination effects on CD4 cells after COVID-19. TCRdb's copy holds only in-frame clones and misses some; the assay was immunoSEQ multiplex PCR. The data hold 30,000 to 45,000 clones, with around four fifths observed a single time. Their antigens remain unidentified. Sequenced here: CD4+ T cells from PBMCs cultured with HCoV-NL63 spike peptides, sampled after COVID-19 vaccination. The receptors were gathered from a human donor who received a COVID-19 vaccine. Some clones in this sample may be carry-over from other donors' samples. Each CDR3 is given with its conserved first and last residue. The D gene is left open where the match is weak. Clone size, where shown, is once, few, many, or a class for clones that have expanded.

len: 15
v_gene: TRBV6-5
abundance: NA
j_gene: TRBJ1-6
d_gene: NA
CDR3aa: CASSFFRGGSSPLHF
CDR3nt: TGTGCCAGCAGTTTTTTCAGAGGAGGGTCTTCACCCCTCCACTTT

len: 14
v_gene: TRBV5-5
abundance: NA
j_gene: TRBJ2-1
d_gene: NA
CDR3aa: CAGYRDSSYNEQFF
CDR3nt: TGTGCCGGTTACAGGGATAGCTCCTACAATGAGCAGTTCTTC

len: 17
v_gene: TRBV7-2
abundance: NA
j_gene: TRBJ2-1
d_gene: TRBD2
CDR3aa: CASSGQGLAGGLNEQFF
CDR3nt: TGTGCCAGCAGCGGCCAGGGGTTAGCGGGGGGGCTTAATGAGCAGTTCTTC

len: 17
v_gene: TRBV27
abundance: NA
j_gene: TRBJ2-6
d_gene: NA
CDR3aa: CASSLLGPGAGANVLTF
CDR3nt: TGTGCCAGCAGTTTATTGGGGCCCGGGGCTGGGGCCAACGTCCTGACTTTC

len: 17
v_gene: TRBV28
abundance: NA
j_gene: TRBJ1-2
d_gene: NA
CDR3aa: CASSLPLIQSGIGGYTF
CDR3nt: TGTGCCAGCAGTTTACCGTTAATCCAGTCCGGGATCGGGGGCTACACCTTC

len: 18
v_gene: TRBV9
abundance: NA
j_gene: TRBJ2-3
d_gene: TRBD2
CDR3aa: CASSVASGGYASTDTQYF
CDR3nt: TGTGCCAGCAGCGTAGCTAGCGGGGGGTATGCTAGCACAGATACGCAGTATTTT

len: 13
v_gene: TRBV12-5
abundance: NA
j_gene: TRBJ1-5
d_gene: TRBD1
CDR3aa: CASGKDRVQPQHF
CDR3nt: TGTGCTAGTGGTAAGGACAGGGTGCAGCCCCAGCATTTT

len: 14
v_gene: TRBV7-2
abundance: NA
j_gene: TRBJ1-3
d_gene: NA
CDR3aa: CASSLEAGYDTIYF
CDR3nt: TGTGCCAGCAGCTTAGAAGCAGGGTATGACACCATATATTTT

len: 18
v_gene: TRBV9
abundance: NA
j_gene: TRBJ1-2
d_gene: TRBD1
CDR3aa: CASSPRGTSPPYDYGYTF
CDR3nt: TGTGCCAGCAGCCCCAGGGGGACCTCCCCCCCTTACGACTATGGCTACACCTTC

len: 13
v_gene: TRBV18
abundance: once
j_gene: TRBJ2-5
d_gene: TRBD2
CDR3aa: CASSLGLAETQYF
CDR3nt: TGTGCCAGCTCCCTGGGACTAGCGGAGACCCAGTACTTC